A selection of T cell receptor beta chains follows, all from one sample in a study of T cells in Graves' hyperthyroidism and ophthalmopathy. TCRdb fed the multiplex PCR reads into MiXCR, producing one record per CDR3 protein. The sample includes about 560,000 distinct CDR3 sequences, 16% seen only once; the top ten take around 18%. The sample was blood. All receptors derive from a woman in her late teens or twenties with Graves' hyperthyroidism. Both conserved end residues are part of each CDR3. The D gene is left open where the match is weak. Clone size is not always given. Where it is, it says once, few, many or a class for expanded clones.

v_call	d_call	clone_size	j_call	cdr3_nt	cdr3_aa
TRBV7-9	NA	NA	TRBJ2-2	TGTGCCAGGAACAGGGTCACCGGGGAGCTGTTTTTT	CARNRVTGELFF
TRBV15	NA	many	TRBJ2-1	TGTGCCACCAGCAGAACTCGTGGAAGCTCCTACAATGAGCAGTTCTTC	CATSRTRGSSYNEQFF
TRBV19	NA	few	TRBJ1-2	TGTGCCAGTAGTATGCGTCCGGGGACTAACTATGGCTACACCTTC	CASSMRPGTNYGYTF
TRBV7-2	NA	many	TRBJ2-1	TGTGCCAGCAGCCCAGAGCACTCCTACAATGAGCAGTTCTTC	CASSPEHSYNEQFF
TRBV7-8	NA	NA	TRBJ2-2	TGTGCCAGCAGCTCCGGGACAAAAAACGGGGAGCTGTTTTTT	CASSSGTKNGELFF
TRBV5-1	NA	NA	TRBJ2-2	TGCGCCAGCAGTAGTACCGCTGGGGGCGGGGAGCTGTTTTTT	CASSSTAGGGELFF
TRBV6-1	NA	many	TRBJ1-1	TGTGCCAGCAGCCTCTCAGGGATTAACACTGAAGCTTTCTTT	CASSLSGINTEAFF
TRBV28	NA	many	TRBJ2-1	TGTGCCAGCGGGAGCTCCTACAATGAGCAGTTCTTC	CASGSSYNEQFF
TRBV5-6	NA	few	TRBJ2-1	TGTGCCAGCAGAACACCTCATCGTTGGCAGGGATCCTACAATGAGCAGTTCTTC	CASRTPHRWQGSYNEQFF
TRBV20-1	TRBD1	many	TRBJ1-1	TGCAGTGCCCCGGGACAGCTCACTGAAGCTTTCTTT	CSAPGQLTEAFF
TRBV6-2/TRBV6-3	TRBD1	NA	TRBJ1-1	TGTGCCAGCAGTGTATACAGGGGGCTGGGGAACACTGAAGCTTTCTTT	CASSVYRGLGNTEAFF
TRBV12-3/TRBV12-4	NA	NA	TRBJ1-1	TGTGCCAGCAGTTTTTGGACAGAGAACACTGAAGCTTTCTTT	CASSFWTENTEAFF
TRBV11-2	NA	few	TRBJ2-3	TGTGCCAGCAGCCCGGGACATCCAGAGGATACGCAGTATTTT	CASSPGHPEDTQYF
TRBV6-1	TRBD2	NA	TRBJ2-1	TGTGCCAGCAGTGAAATTTTGCTAGCGGGAGCCCCCGAGCAGTTCTTC	CASSEILLAGAPEQFF
TRBV28	NA	many	TRBJ1-1	TGTGCCAGCAGTTTTATCGAGCCGAAGACTTTCTTT	CASSFIEPKTFF
TRBV3-1	NA	few	TRBJ2-3	TGTGCCAGCGGGGATTGGACAGCTGCGCAGGGAGATACGCAGTATTTT	CASGDWTAAQGDTQYF
TRBV7-3	TRBD1	NA	TRBJ1-1	TGTGCCAGCAGCTCTAGCACAGGGGGCTTAACTGAAGCTTTCTTT	CASSSSTGGLTEAFF
TRBV15	NA	NA	TRBJ2-1	TGTGCCACCAGCAGAGATCATTCTGTGCGGATCCAGTTCTTC	CATSRDHSVRIQFF
TRBV7-9	TRBD1	few	TRBJ2-2	TGTGCCAGCAGCCCCCGTGGGACAGGGGGCACCGGGGAGCTGTTTTTT	CASSPRGTGGTGELFF
TRBV20-1	TRBD2	many	TRBJ2-5	TGCAGTGCTAGGGATCTAGCGGGAGGGCCGGGGGAGACCCAGTACTTC	CSARDLAGGPGETQYF
TRBV5-1	NA	few	TRBJ1-6	TGCGCCAGCAGCTTGGCCGGGCAGGGAAGCAATTCACCCCTCCACTTT	CASSLAGQGSNSPLHF
TRBV28	TRBD2	NA	TRBJ2-5	TGTGCCAGCAGTTTATTCGGGGGGGTTTCCCAGTACTTC	CASSLFGGVSQYF
TRBV2	TRBD1	many	TRBJ2-5	TGTGCCAGCAGTCCTAGGGACAGGGGTTACTTC	CASSPRDRGYF
TRBV5-1	NA	few	TRBJ1-5	TGCGCCAGCAGCTTGGGGGAGGATCAGCCCCAGCATTTT	CASSLGEDQPQHF
TRBV30	NA	NA	TRBJ2-7	TGTGCCTGGAGGAGCGGTAATCCACGGCTGCGGAGCTCCTACGAGCAGTACTTC	CAWRSGNPRLRSSYEQYF
TRBV29-1	TRBD1	NA	TRBJ2-5	TGCAGCGCACTCCTTGGAACAGGGGGCAGAGAGACCCAGTACTTC	CSALLGTGGRETQYF
TRBV5-4	TRBD1	NA	TRBJ1-2	TGTGCCAGCAGCTTTCCGGGACAGGGGTTCACCTTC	CASSFPGQGFTF
TRBV20-1	NA	NA	TRBJ2-7	TGCAGTGCCGACGGTGGGGCAGGGTTCGAGCAGTACTTC	CSADGGAGFEQYF
TRBV19	NA	NA	TRBJ1-5	TGTGCCAGTACTGTCTCCGGGGGCAAAGGTAGCAATCAGCCCCAGCATTTT	CASTVSGGKGSNQPQHF
TRBV6-4	NA	many	TRBJ2-1	TGTGCCAGCAGTGAAGGACCGAACAATGAGCAGTTCTTC	CASSEGPNNEQFF
TRBV20-1	NA	NA	TRBJ2-4	TGCAGCCGTACCCCGGGATCGGAAAACATTCAGTACTTC	CSRTPGSENIQYF
TRBV30	TRBD2	many	TRBJ2-7	TGTGCCTGGAGTGTGGCTAGCGGTCCCTCCTACGAGCAGTACTTC	CAWSVASGPSYEQYF
TRBV20-1	TRBD1	few	TRBJ1-2	TGCAGTGCTAGAGATGGCCGGACAGGGGGTTACGACTATGGCTACACCTTC	CSARDGRTGGYDYGYTF
TRBV12-5	TRBD2	many	TRBJ2-5	TGTGCTAGTGGTTTGGTTCTTAGCGGGGGAGTGAAGTACCAAGAGACCCAGTACTTC	CASGLVLSGGVKYQETQYF
TRBV11-2	NA	many	TRBJ2-3	TGTGCCAGCAGCTTAGCGGGAATACGCACAGATACGCAGTATTTT	CASSLAGIRTDTQYF
TRBV4-2	NA	few	TRBJ1-1	TGTGCCAGCAGCCAAGACTACGGCTACACTGAAGCTTTCTTT	CASSQDYGYTEAFF
TRBV24-1	NA	NA	TRBJ1-2	TGTGCCACCAGTGATTTCGCTGGCTACACCTTC	CATSDFAGYTF
TRBV14	NA	NA	TRBJ2-1	TGTGCCAGCAGCCAAGATCTCTGGATCGGGGACCCCTACAATGAGCAGTTCTTC	CASSQDLWIGDPYNEQFF
TRBV7-3	NA	many	TRBJ1-2	TGTGCCATCGAAGGGGGACACTATGGCTACACCTTC	CAIEGGHYGYTF
TRBV3-1	TRBD2	NA	TRBJ2-1	TGTGCCAGCAGCCACACGACTAGCGGGGGGGCCTACAATGAGCAGTTCTTC	CASSHTTSGGAYNEQFF
TRBV5-1	NA	many	TRBJ2-6	TGCGCCAGCAGCTTCGGAGGGGGCAACGTCCTGACTTTC	CASSFGGGNVLTF
TRBV7-9	NA	many	TRBJ2-1	TGTGCCAGCAGCTTAGGGGGACCTTGGGGCAATGAGCAGTTCTTC	CASSLGGPWGNEQFF
TRBV3-1	NA	many	TRBJ1-1	TGTGCCAGCAGCCAAGAACACAGACGAGGCACTGAAGCTTTCTTT	CASSQEHRRGTEAFF
TRBV27	NA	NA	TRBJ2-3	TGTGCCAGCAGTTCTCACCTCACAGATACGCAGTATTTT	CASSSHLTDTQYF
TRBV20-1	TRBD2	few	TRBJ2-7	TGCAGTGCTAGAGATCTGGGGAGGGTAGCGGGAGGCAACGAGCAGTACTTC	CSARDLGRVAGGNEQYF
TRBV30	NA	NA	TRBJ2-7	TGTGCCTGGAGTGCAAAGGATGTCCCCTACGAGCAGTACTTC	CAWSAKDVPYEQYF
TRBV7-2	TRBD2	few	TRBJ2-5	TGTGCCAGCAGCTCGGGACTAGCGGATAGCTGGACCCAGTACTTC	CASSSGLADSWTQYF
TRBV19	NA	NA	TRBJ1-1	TGTGCCAGTATGGACACCCTCTTGAACACTGAAGCTTTCTTT	CASMDTLLNTEAFF
TRBV5-1	NA	few	TRBJ1-4	TGCGCCAGCAGCGTGATGACAGGATCTACTAATGAAAAACTGTTTTTT	CASSVMTGSTNEKLFF
TRBV20-1	NA	few	TRBJ2-7	TGCAGTGCTAGGGGACAGCGGGTCTCCTACGAGCAGTACTTC	CSARGQRVSYEQYF
TRBV2	NA	many	TRBJ2-5	TGTGCCAGCAGTGTCCTTCGGCAGCAAGAGACCCAGTACTTC	CASSVLRQQETQYF